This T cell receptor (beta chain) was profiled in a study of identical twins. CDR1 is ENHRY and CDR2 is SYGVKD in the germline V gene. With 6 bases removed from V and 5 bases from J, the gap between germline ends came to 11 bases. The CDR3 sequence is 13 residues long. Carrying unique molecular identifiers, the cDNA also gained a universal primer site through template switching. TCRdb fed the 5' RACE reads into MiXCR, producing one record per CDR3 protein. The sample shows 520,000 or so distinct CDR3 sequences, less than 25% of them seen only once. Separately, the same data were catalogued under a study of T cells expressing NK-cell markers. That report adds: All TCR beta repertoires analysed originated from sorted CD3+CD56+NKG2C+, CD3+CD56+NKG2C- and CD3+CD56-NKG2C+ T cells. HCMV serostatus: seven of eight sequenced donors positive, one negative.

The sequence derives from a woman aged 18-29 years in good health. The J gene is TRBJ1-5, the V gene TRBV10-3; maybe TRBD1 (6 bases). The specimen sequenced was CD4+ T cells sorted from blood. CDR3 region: CAISDRNDQPQHF. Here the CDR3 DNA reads TGTGCCATCAGCGACAGGAACGATCAGCCCCAGCATTTT.